These 14 T cell receptor beta chains originate from one sample sequenced in a study of cytomegalovirus exposure and HLA in healthy donors. Vbeta (60) and Jbeta (13) primers were used in the PCR. The protocol was immunoSEQ multiplex PCR, while the TCRdb copy is restricted to in-frame clones and leaves out a portion. The table lists some 170,000 clones, roughly 76% of them singletons. Sequencing was carried out using PBMCs. These receptors all stem from a woman between 18 and 29 years old in good health and CMV-seropositive.

The genes are TRBV18 and TRBJ2-1; a weak D match, TRBD1 (6 bases). Germline V gene sequence: CDR1 KGHSH, CDR2 LQKENI. Deletions cut 5 bases from V and 0 bases from J, with 11 bases between. CDR3 length equals 15 residues. The CDR3 nucleotides read TGTGCCAGCTCAGGGGGACAAAACTCCTACAATGAGCAGTTCTTC. It translates to CASSGGQNSYNEQFF.

DNA of the CDR3: TGCGCCAGCAGCCAAGATTTCGTCAGGGAGGCCTACAATGAGCAGTTCTTC. Its protein product is CASSQDFVREAYNEQFF. The gene calls are TRBV4-3 and TRBJ2-1; tentatively, D is TRBD2 (6 bases). Germline V gene sequence: CDR1 LGHNA, CDR2 YSLEER. Trimming left V 0 bases short and J 2 bases short, with 14 bases between. The CDR3 contains 17 residues.

This chain joins TRBV7-9 and TRBJ2-1; TRBD2 matches 9 bases. With V trimmed by 8 bases and J by 8 bases, 13 bases remained unmatched. Germline V gene lookup returns CDR1 SEHNR and CDR2 FQNEAQ (reference sequence). This CDR3 spans 15 amino acids. CDR3 bases: TGTGCCAGCGGACCAGGGACTAGCATCGGTCATGAGCAGTTCTTC. Amino acid sequence: CASGPGTSIGHEQFF.

The chain employs TRBV9 and TRBJ2-7; the D gene is possibly TRBD2 (5 bases). Germline V CDR1 and CDR2: SGDLS, YYNGEE. V lost 0 bases and J lost 2, with 12 bases in between. This CDR3 is 15 amino acids long. For the CDR3, the DNA is TGTGCCAGCAGCGTAGACGCGGGCTTAACCTACGAGCAGTACTTC. Protein sequence: CASSVDAGLTYEQYF.

The chain recombines TRBV4-3 with TRBJ2-3, with D possibly TRBD2 on 6 matching bases. V was shortened by 4 bases and J by 1 base, with 21 bases between the two germline ends. The CDR3 loop spans 18 amino acids. Germline V gives CDR1 LGHNA, CDR2 YSLEER. The CDR3 reads CASSLTPRGGFGTDTQYF. CDR3 nucleotide sequence: TGCGCCAGCAGCCTTACCCCGCGGGGTGGGTTCGGCACAGATACGCAGTATTTT.

V usage is TRBV30 and J usage is TRBJ1-1; the D is unclear. CDR1 and CDR2 (germline): GTSNPN, SVGIG (reference sequence). Trimming took 5 bases from V and 5 from J, leaving 15 bases between them. The CDR3 is made up of 13 amino acids. The CDR3 DNA is TGTGCCTGGGGTCCTTTTCCTAGGACTGAAGCTTTCTTT. The encoded protein is CAWGPFPRTEAFF.

V gene TRBV6-5 combines with J gene TRBJ2-3, with D perhaps matching TRBD2 (5 bases). The V gene lost 10 bases and the J gene lost 6 bases, with 20 bases spanning the gap. Germline CDR1 MNHEY, CDR2 SVGAGI. This CDR3 contains 14 residues. CDR3 in DNA: TGTGCCACTGGTCTAACTAGTACCTCCGATACGCAGTATTTT. This encodes CATGLTSTSDTQYF.

The rearrangement links TRBV30 to TRBJ2-7; TRBD2 might be the D (6 bases). CDR3 length: 13 amino acids. CDR1 and CDR2 from the germline V gene are GTSNPN and SVGIG (reference sequence). Trimming took off 0 bases at V and 5 bases at J, with 11 bases between the two ends. CDR3: CAWSVWGGDEQYF. The DNA for the CDR3 is TGTGCCTGGAGTGTATGGGGCGGGGACGAGCAGTACTTC.

The chain joins TRBV7-2 to TRBJ2-1; a weak D match, TRBD1 (6 bases). This CDR3 comprises 14 residues. Trimming cost V 5 bases and J 2 bases, with 10 bases left between them. Germline V gene lookup returns CDR1 SGHTA and CDR2 FQGNSA. CDR3 bases: TGTGCCAGCAGCGGACAGAGAACCTACAATGAGCAGTTCTTC. Translation gives CASSGQRTYNEQFF.

The V call is TRBV15, the J call TRBJ2-1, with TRBD1 identical over 8 bases. The CDR3 sequence is 15 residues long. CDR1 LNHNV and CDR2 YYDKDF come from the germline V gene (reference sequence). Trimming at V came to 5 bases and at J to 10 bases, leaving 13 bases not matched to a gene. In nucleotides, the CDR3 is TGTGCCACCAGCTCCCGGACAGGGATCAATGGGGAGCAGTTCTTC. Its translation is CATSSRTGINGEQFF. Supplemented by reference TRBV15 and TRBJ2-1, the full variable domain reads DAMVIQNPRYQVTQFGKPVTLSCSQTLNHNVMYWYQQKSSQAPKLLFHYYDKDFNNEADTPDNFQSRRPNTSFCFLDIRSPGLGDTAMYLCATSSRTGINGEQFFGPGTRLTVL.

The chain joins TRBV7-6 to TRBJ2-5, with D perhaps matching TRBD1 (6 bases). With the DNA end fitting TRBJ2-7 better, the J assignment may be wrong. The germline V gene encodes CDR1 SGHVS and CDR2 FNYEAQ. The CDR3 contains 15 residues. DNA for the CDR3: TGTGCCAGCAGCTCAGCCCCAGGGGAGATCTACGAGCAGTACTTC. Protein: CASSSAPGEIYEQYF.

The chain employs TRBV5-1 and TRBJ1-5; unclear D gene. This CDR3 is 13 amino acids long. Deletions cut 1 base from V and 4 bases from J, with 6 bases between. Germline CDR1 reads SGHRS; CDR2 reads YFSETQ. In DNA form, the CDR3 reads TGCGCCAGCAGCTTGTGGGAGAATCAGCCCCAGCATTTT. Protein sequence: CASSLWENQPQHF. The entire variable domain, with the rest obtained from reference TRBV5-1 and TRBJ1-5, is as follows: KAGVTQTPRYLIKTRGQQVTLSCSPISGHRSVSWYQQTPGQGLQFLFEYFSETQRNKGNFPGRFSGRQFSNSRSEMNVSTLELGDSALYLCASSLWENQPQHFGDGTRLSIL.

This sequence joins TRBV2 and TRBJ2-5; D gene uncertain. Germline CDR1 reads SNHLY; CDR2 reads FYNNEI. The germline V and J ends were trimmed by 7 bases and 3 bases, with 12 bases remaining between them. The CDR3 is 13 amino acids. The CDR3 DNA reads TGTGCCAGCAAATGGGTCGCGGAAGAGACCCAGTACTTC. This codes for CASKWVAEETQYF. Drawing the rest from reference TRBV2 and TRBJ2-5, the complete variable domain is EPEVTQTPSHQVTQMGQEVILRCVPISNHLYFYWYRQILGQKVEFLVSFYNNEISEKSEIFDDQFSVERPDGSNFTLKIRSTKLEDSAMYFCASKWVAEETQYFGPGTRLLVL.

Written as DNA, the CDR3 is TGCGCCAGCAGCGCCCTAGCGGGGGGACCGCTTGGATACGAGCAGTACTTC. It yields the protein CASSALAGGPLGYEQYF. V and J are TRBV5-1 and TRBJ2-7; 11 bases are a match to TRBD2. The V gene end was trimmed by 4 bases and the J gene end by 4 bases; junction bases not matched to a gene: 13. CDR1 SGHRS and CDR2 YFSETQ come from the germline V gene. CDR3 length: 17 residues.